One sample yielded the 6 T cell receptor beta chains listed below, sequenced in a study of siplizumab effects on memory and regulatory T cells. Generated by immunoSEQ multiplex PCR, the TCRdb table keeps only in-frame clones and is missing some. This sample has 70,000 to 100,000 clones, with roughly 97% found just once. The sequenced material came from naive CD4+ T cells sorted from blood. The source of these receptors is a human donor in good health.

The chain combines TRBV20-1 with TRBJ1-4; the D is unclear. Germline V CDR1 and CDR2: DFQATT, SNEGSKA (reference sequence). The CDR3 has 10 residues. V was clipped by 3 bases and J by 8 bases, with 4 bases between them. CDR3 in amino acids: CSASQEKLFF. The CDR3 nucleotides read TGCAGTGCTAGTCAAGAAAAACTGTTTTTT.

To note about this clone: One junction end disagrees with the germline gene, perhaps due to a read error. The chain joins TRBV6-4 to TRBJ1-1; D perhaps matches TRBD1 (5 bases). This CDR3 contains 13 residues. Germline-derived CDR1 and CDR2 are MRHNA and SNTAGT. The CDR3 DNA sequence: TGTGCCAGCAGTGAAGGTATCGGGACTGGAGCTTTCTTT. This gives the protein CASSEGIGTGAFF.

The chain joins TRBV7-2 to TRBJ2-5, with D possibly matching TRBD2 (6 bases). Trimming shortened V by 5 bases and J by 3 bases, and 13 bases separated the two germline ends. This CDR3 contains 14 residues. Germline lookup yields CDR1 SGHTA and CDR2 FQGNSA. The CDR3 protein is CASSPWGGEETQYF. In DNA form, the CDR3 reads TGTGCCAGCAGCCCCTGGGGCGGGGAAGAGACCCAGTACTTC.

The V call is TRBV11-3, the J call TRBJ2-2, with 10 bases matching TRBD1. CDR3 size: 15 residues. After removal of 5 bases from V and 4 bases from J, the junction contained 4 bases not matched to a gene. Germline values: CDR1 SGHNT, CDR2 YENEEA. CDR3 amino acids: CASSPGQGRTGELFF. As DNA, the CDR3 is TGTGCCAGCAGCCCGGGACAGGGGCGCACCGGGGAGCTGTTTTTT.

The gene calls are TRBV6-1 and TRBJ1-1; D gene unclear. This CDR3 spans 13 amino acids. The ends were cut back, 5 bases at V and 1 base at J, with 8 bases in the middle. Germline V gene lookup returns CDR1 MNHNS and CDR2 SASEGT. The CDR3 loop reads CASSPPGNTEAFF. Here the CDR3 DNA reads TGTGCCAGCAGTCCCCCCGGGAACACTGAAGCTTTCTTT.

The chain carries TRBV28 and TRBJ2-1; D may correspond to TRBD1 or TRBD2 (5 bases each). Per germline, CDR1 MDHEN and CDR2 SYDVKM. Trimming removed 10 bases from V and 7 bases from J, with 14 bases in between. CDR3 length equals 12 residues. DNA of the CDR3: TGTGCCACCCCGGGACGAGGGAATGAGCAGTTCTTC. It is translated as CATPGRGNEQFF.